The source of this TCR beta chain is a study of blood T cell repertoires in COVID-19. Study overall: Samples taken during acute and convalescent COVID-19 were collected in the United States, Italy and Spain. The cDNA or gDNA used as material had been derived from T cells, B-cell-depleted T cells, or PBMCs.

Original processing notes: Nucleated cell counts were estimated from reference gene primer amplification. Data came from immunoSEQ multiplex PCR; TCRdb stores just in-frame clones and leaves some out. The DNA gave D and trimming, while V, J and clone size come from that table. The data contain 330,000 or so clones, about nine tenths of them singletons. The germline V gene encodes CDR1 SQVTM and CDR2 ANQGSEA. This CDR3 is 16 amino acids long. V dropped 7 bases and J dropped 2 bases, with 23 bases sitting between them. Enrolment of Seattle patients took place during active infection, and they were followed longitudinally.

Source material: peripheral blood. The rearrangement uses TRBV29-1 and TRBJ2-5, with D maybe TRBD1 (5 bases). The source of this sequence is a man aged 25 to 40 with COVID-19, enrolled during active disease. The CDR3 region is CSDASRQGPRQETQYF. The CDR3 DNA is TGCAGCGACGCCAGCCGTCAGGGCCCTAGACAAGAGACCCAGTACTTC.